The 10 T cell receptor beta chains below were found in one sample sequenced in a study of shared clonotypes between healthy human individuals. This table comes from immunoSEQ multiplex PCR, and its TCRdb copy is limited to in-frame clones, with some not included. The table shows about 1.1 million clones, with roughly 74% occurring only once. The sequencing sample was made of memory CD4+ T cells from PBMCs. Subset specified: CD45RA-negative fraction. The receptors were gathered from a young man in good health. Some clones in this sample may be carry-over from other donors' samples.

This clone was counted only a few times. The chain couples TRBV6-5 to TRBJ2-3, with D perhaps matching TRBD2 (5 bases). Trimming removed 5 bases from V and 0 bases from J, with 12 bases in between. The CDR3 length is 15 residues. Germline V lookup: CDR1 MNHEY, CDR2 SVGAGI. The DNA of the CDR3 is TGTGCCAGCAGTCCTAGCTTCTACAGCACAGATACGCAGTATTTT. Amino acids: CASSPSFYSTDTQYF.

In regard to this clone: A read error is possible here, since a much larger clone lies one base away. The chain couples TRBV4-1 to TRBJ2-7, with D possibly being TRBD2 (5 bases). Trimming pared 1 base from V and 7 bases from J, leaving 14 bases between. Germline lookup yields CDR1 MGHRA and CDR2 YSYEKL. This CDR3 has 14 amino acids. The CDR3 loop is CASSQGQEAREQYF. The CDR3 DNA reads TGCGCCAGCAGCCAAGGGCAGGAGGCTCGGGAGCAGTACTTC.

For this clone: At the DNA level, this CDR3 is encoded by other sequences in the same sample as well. Here the CDR3 reads CATSRGGETQYF. The CDR3 region has the DNA TGTGCCACCAGCAGAGGGGGTGAGACCCAGTACTTC. The chain employs TRBV15 and TRBJ2-5; D is ambiguous. The CDR3 is 12 amino acids. Germline loops: CDR1 LNHNV, CDR2 YYDKDF (reference sequence). V was shortened by 1 base and J by 5 bases, with 5 bases between the two germline ends.

CDR3 sequence reads: CASSPAGTGGEKLFF. CDR3 DNA sequence: TGTGCCAGCAGCCCAGCGGGGACAGGGGGAGAAAAACTGTTTTTT. This sequence joins TRBV7-8 and TRBJ1-4; TRBD1 matches 11 bases. The J segment lost 8 bases and the V segment lost 5 bases, leaving 7 bases of the junction unmatched. The CDR3 extends over 15 amino acids. Germline V CDR1 and CDR2: SGHVS, FQNEAQ.

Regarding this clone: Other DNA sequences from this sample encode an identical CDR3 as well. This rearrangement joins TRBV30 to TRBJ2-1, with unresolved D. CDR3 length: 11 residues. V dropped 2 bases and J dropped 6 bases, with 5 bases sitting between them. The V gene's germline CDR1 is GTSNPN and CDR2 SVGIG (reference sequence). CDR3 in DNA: TGTGCCTGGAGTCCGCGCAATGAGCAGTTCTTC. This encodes CAWSPRNEQFF. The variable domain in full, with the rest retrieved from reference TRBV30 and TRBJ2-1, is SQTIHQWPATLVQPVGSPLSLECTVEGTSNPNLYWYRQAAGRGLQLLFYSVGIGQISSEVPQNLSASRPQDRQFILSSKKLLLSDSGFYLCAWSPRNEQFFGPGTRLTVL.

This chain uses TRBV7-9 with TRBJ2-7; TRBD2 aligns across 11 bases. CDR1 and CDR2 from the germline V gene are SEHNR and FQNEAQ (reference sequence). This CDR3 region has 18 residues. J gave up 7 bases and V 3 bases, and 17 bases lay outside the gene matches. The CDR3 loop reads CASSFGTSGTYRSGEQYF. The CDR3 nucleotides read TGTGCCAGCAGCTTCGGGACTAGCGGAACCTACCGGTCGGGGGAGCAGTACTTC.

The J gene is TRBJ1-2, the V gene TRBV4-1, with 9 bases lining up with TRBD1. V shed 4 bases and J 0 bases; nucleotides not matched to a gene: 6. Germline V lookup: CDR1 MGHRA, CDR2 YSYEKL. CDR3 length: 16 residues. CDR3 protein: CASSLRQGVANYGYTF. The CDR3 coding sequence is TGCGCCAGCAGCCTAAGACAGGGGGTAGCTAACTATGGCTACACCTTC.

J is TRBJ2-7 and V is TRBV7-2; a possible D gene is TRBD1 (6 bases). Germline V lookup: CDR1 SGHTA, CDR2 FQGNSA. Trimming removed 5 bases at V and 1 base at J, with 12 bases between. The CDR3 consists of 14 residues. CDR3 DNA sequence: TGTGCCAGCAGCAAAACGGGACAATCCTACGAGCAGTACTTC. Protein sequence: CASSKTGQSYEQYF.

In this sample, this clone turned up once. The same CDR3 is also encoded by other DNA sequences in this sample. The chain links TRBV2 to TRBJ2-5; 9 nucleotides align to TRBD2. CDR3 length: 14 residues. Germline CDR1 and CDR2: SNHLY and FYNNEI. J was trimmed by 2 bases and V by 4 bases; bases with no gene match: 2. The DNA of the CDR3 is TGTGCCAGCAGTGGGCTAGCGGGACAAGAGACCCAGTACTTC. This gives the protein CASSGLAGQETQYF.

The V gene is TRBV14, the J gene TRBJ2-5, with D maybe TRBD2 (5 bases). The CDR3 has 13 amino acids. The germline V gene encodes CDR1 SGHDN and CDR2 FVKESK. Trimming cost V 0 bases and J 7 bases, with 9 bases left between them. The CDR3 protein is CASSQDMAGTQYF. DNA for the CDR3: TGTGCCAGCAGCCAAGATATGGCGGGGACCCAGTACTTC.